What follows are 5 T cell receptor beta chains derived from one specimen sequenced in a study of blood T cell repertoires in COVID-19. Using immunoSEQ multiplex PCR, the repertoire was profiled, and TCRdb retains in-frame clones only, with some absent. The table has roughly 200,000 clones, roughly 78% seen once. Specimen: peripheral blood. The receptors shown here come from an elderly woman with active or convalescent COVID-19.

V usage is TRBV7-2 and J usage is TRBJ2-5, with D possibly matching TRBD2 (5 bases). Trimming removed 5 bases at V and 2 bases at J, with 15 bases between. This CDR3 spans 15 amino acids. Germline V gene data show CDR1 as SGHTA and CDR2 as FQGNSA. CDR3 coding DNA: TGTGCCAGCAGCCCCCCGGGGTGGGGTCAAGAGACCCAGTACTTC. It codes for CASSPPGWGQETQYF.

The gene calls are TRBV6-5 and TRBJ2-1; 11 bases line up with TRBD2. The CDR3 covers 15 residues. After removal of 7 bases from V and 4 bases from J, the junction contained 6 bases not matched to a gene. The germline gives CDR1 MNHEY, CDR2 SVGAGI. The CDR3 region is CASTPSGGSYNEQFF. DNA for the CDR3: TGTGCCAGCACCCCTAGCGGGGGGTCTTACAATGAGCAGTTCTTC.

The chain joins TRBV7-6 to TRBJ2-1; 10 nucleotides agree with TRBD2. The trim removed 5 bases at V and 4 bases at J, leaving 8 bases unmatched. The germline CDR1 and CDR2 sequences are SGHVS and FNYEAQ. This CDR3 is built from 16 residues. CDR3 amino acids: CASSPLASGGYNEQFF. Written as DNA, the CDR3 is TGTGCCAGCAGCCCCTTGGCTAGCGGGGGTTACAATGAGCAGTTCTTC.

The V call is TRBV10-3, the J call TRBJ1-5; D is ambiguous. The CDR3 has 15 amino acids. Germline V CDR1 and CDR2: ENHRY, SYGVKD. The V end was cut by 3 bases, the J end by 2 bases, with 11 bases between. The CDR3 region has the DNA TGTGCCATCAGTGATTTGGCAGAGGGCAATCAGCCCCAGCATTTT. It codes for CAISDLAEGNQPQHF.

CDR3 protein: CASSEALGLRFSDEQYF. The CDR3 DNA is TGTGCCAGCAGTGAAGCGTTGGGCTTGAGGTTTAGCGACGAGCAGTACTTC. The chain joins TRBV25-1 to TRBJ2-7; D may be TRBD2 (5 bases). Per germline, CDR1 MGHDK and CDR2 SYGVNS. This CDR3 is 17 amino acids long. Trimming shortened V by 2 bases and J by 5 bases, and 22 bases separated the two germline ends.